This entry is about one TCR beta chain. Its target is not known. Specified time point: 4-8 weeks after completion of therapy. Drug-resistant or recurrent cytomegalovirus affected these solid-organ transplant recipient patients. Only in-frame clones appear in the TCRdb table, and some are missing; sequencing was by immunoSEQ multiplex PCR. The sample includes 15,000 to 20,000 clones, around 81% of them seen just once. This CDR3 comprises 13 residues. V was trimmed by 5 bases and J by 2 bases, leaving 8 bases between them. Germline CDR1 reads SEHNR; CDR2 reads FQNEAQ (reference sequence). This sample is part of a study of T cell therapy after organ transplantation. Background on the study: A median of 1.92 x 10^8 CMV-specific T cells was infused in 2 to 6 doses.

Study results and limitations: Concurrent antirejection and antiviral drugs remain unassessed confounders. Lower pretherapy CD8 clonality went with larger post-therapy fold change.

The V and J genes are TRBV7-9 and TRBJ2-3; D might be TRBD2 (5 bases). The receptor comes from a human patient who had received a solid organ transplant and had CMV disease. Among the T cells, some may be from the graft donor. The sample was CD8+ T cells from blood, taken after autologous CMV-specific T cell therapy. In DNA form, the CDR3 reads TGTGCCAGCAGCCCGGGATTCACAGATACGCAGTATTTT. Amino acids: CASSPGFTDTQYF.